The next 9 T cell receptor beta chains were all read from a single sample in a study of response to subunit inactivated influenza vaccine. In TCRdb, the RT-PCR reads were re-called with MiXCR into one record per CDR3 protein. Here the sample spans 600,000 to 700,000 distinct CDR3 sequences, 13% to 15% being singletons. Sample: PBMCs from blood, taken less than 15 days before vaccination. The receptors originated from a man in his fifties who received an inactivated influenza vaccine.

In this sample, this clonotype turned up a few times. The chain uses TRBV9 and TRBJ2-1; 11 bases line up with TRBD1. The CDR3 has 16 residues. The germline V gene encodes CDR1 SGDLS and CDR2 YYNGEE. Trimming removed 2 bases from V and 6 bases from J; junction bases left unmatched: 7. The CDR3 sequence is CASSVAGTGGLNEQFF. The CDR3 DNA is TGTGCCAGCAGCGTCGCCGGGACAGGGGGTCTCAATGAGCAGTTCTTC.

The rearrangement uses TRBV20-1 and TRBJ2-1; D is unclear. CDR1 DFQATT and CDR2 SNEGSKA come from the germline V gene (reference sequence). This CDR3 has 15 residues. Trimming left V 4 bases short and J 6 bases short, with 19 bases between. The CDR3, as DNA: TGCAGTGCTAATGAACTACCGGAGAAACCCAATGAGCAGTTCTTC. It is translated as CSANELPEKPNEQFF.

J is TRBJ2-1 and V is TRBV24-1; 7 positions match TRBD1. This CDR3 is built from 13 residues. Trimming removed 2 bases from V and 7 bases from J; junction bases left unmatched: 1. The germline V gene encodes CDR1 KGHDR and CDR2 SFDVKD. CDR3 nucleotide sequence: TGTGCCACCAGTGATTGGACAGGAAATGAGCAGTTCTTC. The encoded protein is CATSDWTGNEQFF.

In its sample, this clonotype was seen many times. The genes are TRBV6-1 and TRBJ2-4, with unresolved D. V lost 4 bases and J 3 bases, leaving 10 bases between the germline ends. Germline assignment: CDR1 MNHNS and CDR2 SASEGT. The CDR3 contains 14 residues. As DNA, the CDR3 is TGTGCCAGCAGTGGACAAGAGCGCAAAAACATTCAGTACTTC. It is translated as CASSGQERKNIQYF.

This clonotype was seen a few times. The CDR3 DNA reads TGTGCCAGCAGTTACTTACAGACTAGCGGGGTAACCGGGGAGCTGTTTTTT. Residues: CASSYLQTSGVTGELFF. J is TRBJ2-2 and V is TRBV6-5, with TRBD2 matching over 11 bases. The J segment lost 5 bases and the V segment lost 1 base, leaving 6 bases of the junction unmatched. In germline, CDR1 is MNHEY, CDR2 SVGAGI. This CDR3 is built from 17 residues.

This chain joins TRBV20-1 and TRBJ1-4; no firm D call. The CDR3 totals 12 residues. Germline V gene data show CDR1 as DFQATT and CDR2 as SNEGSKA (reference sequence). Trimming shortened V by 6 bases and J by 1 base, and 6 bases separated the two germline ends. The CDR3 DNA sequence: TGCAGTGCCCCCATAACTAATGAAAAACTGTTTTTT. This gives the protein CSAPITNEKLFF.

This clonotype appeared a single time. The chain couples TRBV7-9 to TRBJ2-1; D not certain. Germline V gene sequence: CDR1 SEHNR, CDR2 FQNEAQ (reference sequence). Trimming left V 0 bases short and J 7 bases short, with 7 bases between. The CDR3 spans 13 residues. The CDR3: CASSLALWNEQFF. Written as DNA, the CDR3 is TGTGCCAGCAGCTTAGCGTTGTGGAATGAGCAGTTCTTC.

This clonotype was seen many times. This chain joins TRBV12-3 or TRBV12-4 and TRBJ2-1; D unresolved. The CDR3 is 14 residues long. Trimming took 6 bases from V and 5 from J, leaving 14 bases between them. For the CDR3, the DNA is TGTGCCAGCAGAGCCCTGGGTCTCAACAATGAGCAGTTCTTC. This sequence encodes CASRALGLNNEQFF.

In this sample, this clonotype turned up a few times. Written as DNA, the CDR3 is TGTGCCAGCAGTTGGACTAATGGGCCCAATGAGCAGTTCTTC. Amino acids: CASSWTNGPNEQFF. This sequence joins TRBV6-5 and TRBJ2-1; a possible D gene is TRBD2 (6 bases). The ends were cut back, 4 bases at V and 6 bases at J, with 13 bases in the middle. The CDR3 sequence is 14 residues long. Germline V gene data show CDR1 as MNHEY and CDR2 as SVGAGI.